Following are 30 T cell receptor beta chains from one sample sequenced in a study of T cell responses to AZD1222 COVID-19 vaccine. Profiled with immunoSEQ multiplex PCR; TCRdb holds only in-frame clones, not every one. Counted here are 80,000 to 100,000 clones, 70% to 90% occurring once; the ten biggest clones make up roughly 3.6%. The sequencing used peripheral blood, collected 28 days after the second AZD1222 dose. These receptors originate from an adult who received the AZD1222 COVID-19 vaccine.

This chain joins TRBV7-2 and TRBJ1-1; D ambiguous. Germline V gene sequence: CDR1 SGHTA, CDR2 FQGNSA. The CDR3 contains 13 residues. V was shortened by 5 bases and J by 4 bases, with 11 bases between the two germline ends. The chain's CDR3 is CASSTQGITEAFF. As DNA, the CDR3 is TGTGCCAGCAGCACCCAAGGCATCACTGAAGCTTTCTTT. The full variable domain, completed using reference TRBV7-2 and TRBJ1-1, is GAGVSQSPSNKVTEKGKDVELRCDPISGHTALYWYRQSLGQGLEFLIYFQGNSAPDKSGLPSDRFSAERTGGSVSTLTIQRTQQEDSAVYLCASSTQGITEAFFGQGTRLTVV.

This clone has more than one count but fewer than ten. This chain's CDR3 is CASSNPLAAYNEQFF. CDR3 nucleotides: TGCGCCAGCAGTAACCCACTAGCGGCATACAATGAGCAGTTCTTC. V and J are TRBV10-2 and TRBJ2-1; TRBD2 agrees at 8 bases. Germline-derived CDR1 and CDR2 are WSHSY and SAAADI. With V trimmed by 5 bases and J by 4 bases, 7 bases remained unmatched. This CDR3 has 15 residues.

This clone was observed once. CDR3 protein: CASSPSTDRVANYGYTF. The DNA for the CDR3 is TGTGCCAGCTCACCATCGACGGACAGGGTAGCTAACTATGGCTACACCTTC. This sequence joins TRBV18 and TRBJ1-2, with 8 bases fitting TRBD1. The CDR3 spans 17 residues. After removal of 2 bases from V and 0 bases from J, the junction contained 8 bases not matched to a gene. Per germline, CDR1 KGHSH and CDR2 LQKENI.

The rearrangement joins TRBV5-4 to TRBJ2-2; D is perhaps TRBD1 (6 bases). Germline CDR1 SGHNT, CDR2 YYREEE (reference sequence). Trimming left V 4 bases short and J 7 bases short, with 17 bases between. The CDR3 is 15 residues long. CDR3 in DNA: TGTGCCAGCAGCCCAGCAGGGGCGAATGGCGGGGAGCTGTTTTTT. Protein: CASSPAGANGGELFF.

This clone was counted at least ten times. Within the sample, other DNA sequences also encode this same CDR3. The J gene is TRBJ2-7, the V gene TRBV5-4, with TRBD1 as a possible D gene (6 bases). The CDR3 covers 14 residues. Per the germline V gene, CDR1 is SGHNT and CDR2 is YYREEE (reference sequence). V dropped 0 bases and J dropped 5 bases, with 12 bases sitting between them. CDR3 nucleotides: TGTGCCAGCAGCTTGGGGCAGGGGTTCGACGAGCAGTACTTC. Amino acids: CASSLGQGFDEQYF.

The CDR3 nucleotides are TGCGCCAGCAGCTTGGAGGGTATATCTGAAGCTTTCTTT. Its translation: CASSLEGISEAFF. This chain joins TRBV5-1 and TRBJ1-1; no clear D gene. The CDR3 extends over 13 amino acids. Germline V lookup: CDR1 SGHRS, CDR2 YFSETQ. V dropped 0 bases and J dropped 6 bases, with 9 bases sitting between them.

The chain joins TRBV3-1 (or the pseudogene TRBV3-2) to TRBJ2-1, with 11 bases fitting TRBD1. Per germline, CDR1 LGHDT and CDR2 YNNKEL (reference sequence). Unmatched junction bases numbered 7, after V lost 3 bases and J lost 15 bases. The CDR3 is 13 amino acids. The CDR3 bases are TGTGCCAGCAGCCAGGGGGACAGGGGGTCTCTGTTCTTC. This encodes CASSQGDRGSLFF.

The V gene is TRBV6-5, the J gene TRBJ2-4; D not resolved. This CDR3 contains 14 residues. Per the germline V gene, CDR1 is MNHEY and CDR2 is SVGAGI. V lost 5 bases and J 5 bases, leaving 13 bases between the germline ends. Here the CDR3 DNA reads TGTGCCAGCAGTAGAGCCCTCTATGAAAACATTCAGTACTTC. It encodes CASSRALYENIQYF.

As to this clone: The junction differs from germline at one of its ends, possibly a read error. The chain links TRBV27 to TRBJ1-5, with a possible D match to TRBD1 (5 bases). CDR1 and CDR2 from the germline V gene are MNHEY and SMNVEV (reference sequence). The CDR3 length is 13 residues. CDR3 in DNA: TGTGCCAGCGGTTTATGGGGGAATCAGCCCCAGCATTTT. Encoded protein: CASGLWGNQPQHF.

This sequence joins TRBV9 and TRBJ2-5; no definite D call. V was trimmed by 0 bases and J by 5 bases, leaving 11 bases between them. The CDR3 totals 14 residues. The germline V gene has CDR1 SGDLS and CDR2 YYNGEE. Here the CDR3 DNA reads TGTGCCAGCAGCGTAGTCGCAGTCAGTGAGACCCAGTACTTC. This sequence encodes CASSVVAVSETQYF. Looking up the rest from reference TRBV9 and TRBJ2-5 gives the full variable domain: DSGVTQTPKHLITATGQRVTLRCSPRSGDLSVYWYQQSLDQGLQFLIQYYNGEERAKGNILERFSAQQFPDLHSELNLSSLELGDSALYFCASSVVAVSETQYFGPGTRLLVL.

The V and J genes are TRBV12-3 or TRBV12-4 and TRBJ2-7, with no clear D. The ends were cut back, 3 bases at V and 6 bases at J, with 12 bases in the middle. This CDR3 contains 13 residues. This chain's CDR3 is CASSFFMNGEQYF. The CDR3 DNA reads as TGTGCCAGCAGTTTCTTCATGAACGGCGAGCAGTACTTC.

The genes are TRBV6-1 and TRBJ2-7; no clear D. V dropped 0 bases and J dropped 2 bases, with 11 bases sitting between them. From germline, CDR1 is MNHNS and CDR2 SASEGT. There are 15 residues in the CDR3. CDR3 protein: CASSEAWEGTYEQYF. Written as DNA, the CDR3 is TGTGCCAGCAGTGAAGCTTGGGAAGGAACCTACGAGCAGTACTTC.

This clone has a single count. The chain links TRBV6-5 to TRBJ1-5; 7 bases fit TRBD1. The germline CDR1 and CDR2 sequences are MNHEY and SVGAGI. J was trimmed by 2 bases and V by 7 bases; bases with no gene match: 8. The CDR3 is 15 residues long. CDR3 region: CASNLVTGGNQPQHF. CDR3 nucleotides: TGTGCCAGCAATTTAGTTACAGGGGGCAATCAGCCCCAGCATTTT.

The chain carries TRBV24-1 and TRBJ2-1; 8 bases agree with TRBD1. The CDR3 is made up of 16 amino acids. Trimming cost V 5 bases and J 4 bases; bases outside gene matches: 9. CDR1 and CDR2 (germline): KGHDR, SFDVKD. CDR3 amino acids: CATSASRQGRYNEQFF. Here the CDR3 DNA reads TGTGCCACCAGTGCCTCAAGACAGGGGAGGTACAATGAGCAGTTCTTC.

This clone came up a few times. In the same sample, other DNA sequences code for this CDR3. The chain combines TRBV5-4 with TRBJ2-3, with 8 positions matching TRBD1. J was trimmed by 6 bases and V by 0 bases; bases with no gene match: 3. The CDR3 spans 14 residues. The germline V gene has CDR1 SGHNT and CDR2 YYREEE (reference sequence). CDR3 loop: CASSLGQGFDTQYF. The CDR3 nucleotides are TGTGCCAGCAGCTTGGGACAGGGGTTCGATACGCAGTATTTT. The variable domain in full, completed from reference TRBV5-4 and TRBJ2-3, reads ETGVTQSPTHLIKTRGQQVTLRCSSQSGHNTVSWYQQALGQGPQFIFQYYREEENGRGNFPPRFSGLQFPNYSSELNVNALELDDSALYLCASSLGQGFDTQYFGPGTRLTVL.

V usage is TRBV19 and J usage is TRBJ2-3; TRBD2 matches 7 bases. J gave up 1 base and V 4 bases, and 5 bases lay outside the gene matches. The length of the CDR3 is 15 residues. CDR1 is LNHDA and CDR2 is SQIVND in the germline V gene (reference sequence). This CDR3 is CASSSLAVRTDTQYF. The CDR3 nucleotides are TGTGCCAGTAGTAGTCTAGCGGTCCGCACAGATACGCAGTATTTT.

The rearrangement links TRBV11-2 to TRBJ2-6; a possible D gene is TRBD2 (6 bases). Trimming pared 2 bases from V and 2 bases from J, leaving 16 bases between. The CDR3 contains 18 residues. Germline V gene data show CDR1 as SGHAT and CDR2 as FQNNGV. The CDR3 DNA reads TGTGCCAGCAGCTTAAAGGTGGGGGGAGCGGCTGGGGCCAACGTCCTGACTTTC. This sequence encodes CASSLKVGGAAGANVLTF.

The rearrangement joins TRBV6-9 to TRBJ2-6; possibly TRBD2 for D (5 bases). V was clipped by 4 bases and J by 2 bases, with 15 bases between them. From germline, CDR1 is MNHGY and CDR2 SVAAGI. CDR3 length equals 17 residues. This CDR3 reads CASSSPPEVTGANVLTF. As DNA, the CDR3 is TGTGCCAGCAGTTCGCCCCCGGAGGTAACTGGGGCCAACGTCCTGACTTTC.

The genes are TRBV27 and TRBJ2-7; 7 nucleotides line up with TRBD2. The CDR3 runs to 14 residues. The V segment lost 2 bases and the J segment 3 bases; nucleotides outside the gene matches: 4. CDR1 is MNHEY, CDR2 SMNVEV, per germline (reference sequence). The CDR3 bases are TGTGCCAGCAGTTTAGGAGGGAGGGGCTACGAGCAGTACTTC. Encoded protein: CASSLGGRGYEQYF.

CDR3 DNA sequence: TGTGCCAGCAGTAACACAGATACGCAGTATTTT. Its protein product is CASSNTDTQYF. The gene calls are TRBV25-1 and TRBJ2-3; D call uncertain. Germline V gene data show CDR1 as MGHDK and CDR2 as SYGVNS. Trimming shortened V by 5 bases and J by 2 bases, and 2 bases separated the two germline ends. This CDR3 has 11 amino acids.

The rearrangement uses TRBV18 and TRBJ1-6; 8 bases are shared with TRBD1. J was trimmed by 7 bases and V by 6 bases; bases with no gene match: 8. The CDR3 runs 15 residues. The V gene's germline CDR1 is KGHSH and CDR2 LQKENI. The CDR3 region is CASSRAGGTNSPLHF. Here the CDR3 DNA reads TGTGCCAGCTCCCGGGCAGGGGGCACAAATTCACCCCTCCACTTT.

V and J are TRBV9 and TRBJ2-2; D is ambiguous. CDR3 length: 15 amino acids. Germline CDR1 reads SGDLS; CDR2 reads YYNGEE. Trimming took 0 bases from V and 1 from J, leaving 7 bases between them. The CDR3 nucleotides are TGTGCCAGCAGCGTAGTCAGTCGGAACACCGGGGAGCTGTTTTTT. Translation gives CASSVVSRNTGELFF.

The chain uses TRBV4-3 and TRBJ2-1; no definite D call. CDR3 length: 11 amino acids. Germline-derived CDR1 and CDR2 are LGHNA and YSLEER. The V gene lost 4 bases and the J gene lost 9 bases, with 7 bases spanning the gap. The DNA for the CDR3 is TGCGCCAGCAGCCGAGTAGGTGAGCAGTTCTTC. Encoded protein: CASSRVGEQFF.

The V and J genes are TRBV30 and TRBJ1-2, with a weak D call TRBD1 (5 bases). CDR1 is GTSNPN and CDR2 is SVGIG in the germline V gene (reference sequence). CDR3 size: 11 residues. The V end was cut by 1 base, the J end by 7 bases, with 7 bases between. The CDR3 coding sequence is TGTGCCTGGAGTGGTAGGGGTGGCTACACCTTC. It yields the protein CAWSGRGGYTF.

The V gene is TRBV5-6, the J gene TRBJ2-7; tentative D call: TRBD2 (5 bases). CDR3 length: 14 amino acids. Germline lookup yields CDR1 SGHDT and CDR2 YYEEEE. V was pared by 2 bases and J by 4 bases, with 13 bases between. This CDR3 reads CASSFLAMTYEQYF. CDR3 sequence (DNA): TGTGCCAGCAGCTTCTTAGCGATGACGTACGAGCAGTACTTC.

The J gene is TRBJ1-4, the V gene TRBV5-1, with D unresolved. CDR1 is SGHRS and CDR2 is YFSETQ in the germline V gene. This CDR3 is 15 amino acids long. Trimming took off 0 bases at V and 9 bases at J, with 15 bases between the two ends. In nucleotides, the CDR3 is TGCGCCAGCAGCTTGGAAGTAGGAGGCGTTAAAAAACTGTTTTTT. Amino acid sequence: CASSLEVGGVKKLFF.

The chain carries TRBV7-9 and TRBJ1-1; TRBD1 aligns across 10 bases. V lost 5 bases and J lost 6; bases outside the gene matches: 9. Germline V gene sequence: CDR1 SEHNR, CDR2 FQNEAQ (reference sequence). CDR3 length: 15 residues. The CDR3 is CASSALDRGLPEAFF. CDR3 DNA sequence: TGTGCCAGCAGCGCCCTGGACAGGGGGTTGCCTGAAGCTTTCTTT.

The rearrangement links TRBV12-3 or TRBV12-4 to TRBJ1-2, with D unclear. The V gene lost 5 bases and the J gene lost 3 bases, with 10 bases spanning the gap. The CDR3 loop spans 13 amino acids. CDR3 DNA: TGTGCCAGCAGTCCCCACGGGGACTATGGCTACACCTTC. Translated: CASSPHGDYGYTF.

The rearrangement links TRBV9 to TRBJ2-6, with unresolved D. The CDR3 totals 15 residues. Germline V gene sequence: CDR1 SGDLS, CDR2 YYNGEE. V shed 2 bases and J shed 1 base, with 7 bases lying between them. The CDR3 sequence is CASSVLVSGANVLTF. CDR3 DNA sequence: TGTGCCAGCAGCGTGTTAGTATCTGGGGCCAACGTCCTGACTTTC.

The chain employs TRBV14 and TRBJ2-1, with 9 bases lining up with TRBD2. Germline V gene data show CDR1 as SGHDN and CDR2 as FVKESK. The junction had 6 bases not matched to a gene; V was cut back by 1 base and J by 5 bases. CDR3 size: 16 residues. The CDR3 sequence: CASSQGLGLAHNEQFF. The CDR3 DNA follows: TGTGCCAGCAGCCAAGGGCTGGGACTAGCCCACAATGAGCAGTTCTTC. Variable domain in full (rest from reference TRBV14 and TRBJ2-1): EAGVTQFPSHSVIEKGQTVTLRCDPISGHDNLYWYRRVMGKEIKFLLHFVKESKQDESGMPNNRFLAERTGGTYSTLKVQPAELEDSGVYFCASSQGLGLAHNEQFFGPGTRLTVL.